A single sample gave rise to the 16 T cell receptor beta chains below, sequenced in a study of technical replicates of blood from a few donors. This table comes from immunoSEQ multiplex PCR, and its TCRdb copy is limited to in-frame clones, with some not included. The profile covers about 88,000 clones, with about nine tenths appearing a single time and under 0.3% taken by the ten largest. The sample was T cells isolated from PBMCs. The receptors originated from a human donor in good health.

This clone was seen only once. V is TRBV5-4 and J is TRBJ2-3; D may be TRBD2 (5 bases). V lost 1 base, J lost 4 bases, and 10 bases lay in between. CDR3 length: 14 residues. Germline loops: CDR1 SGHNT, CDR2 YYREEE (reference sequence). Here the CDR3 reads CASSLSEAPDTQYF. The CDR3 DNA sequence: TGTGCCAGCAGCTTGTCGGAGGCCCCAGATACGCAGTATTTT. The whole variable domain, remainder taken from reference TRBV5-4 and TRBJ2-3, is ETGVTQSPTHLIKTRGQQVTLRCSSQSGHNTVSWYQQALGQGPQFIFQYYREEENGRGNFPPRFSGLQFPNYSSELNVNALELDDSALYLCASSLSEAPDTQYFGPGTRLTVL.

The chain joins TRBV6-5 to TRBJ2-1; 7 positions match TRBD1. Germline V gene lookup returns CDR1 MNHEY and CDR2 SVGAGI. The CDR3 length is 15 residues. V was pared by 2 bases and J by 4 bases, with 5 bases of the junction left unmatched. This CDR3 is CASSYGTALYNEQFF. The DNA for the CDR3 is TGTGCCAGCAGTTACGGGACAGCCCTTTACAATGAGCAGTTCTTC.

This clone was counted between two and nine times. The chain carries TRBV7-9 and TRBJ1-3; D is ambiguous. Trimming left V 1 base short and J 0 bases short, with 7 bases between. This CDR3 has 15 residues. CDR1 and CDR2 from the germline V gene are SEHNR and FQNEAQ (reference sequence). The CDR3 here is CASSLETSSGNTIYF. CDR3 DNA: TGTGCCAGCAGCTTAGAAACGAGCTCTGGAAACACCATATATTTT.

The J gene is TRBJ2-1, the V gene TRBV4-1, with 9 bases fitting TRBD2. With 4 bases clipped from V and 7 bases from J, the junction kept 17 bases outside the gene matches. This CDR3 spans 18 amino acids. Germline V gene sequence: CDR1 MGHRA, CDR2 YSYEKL. The CDR3 DNA follows: TGCGCCAGCAGCCGACTAGCGGTCCAACCCTCTCCTGGGAATGAGCAGTTCTTC. Translation: CASSRLAVQPSPGNEQFF.

The CDR3: CASSQPGGDLSGTQYF. CDR3 DNA sequence: TGCGCCAGCAGCCAGCCAGGGGGCGATCTCTCTGGTACGCAGTATTTT. V is TRBV4-1 and J is TRBJ2-3; 8 positions match TRBD1. V dropped 3 bases and J dropped 8; count of bases not matched to a gene: 13. The CDR3 has 16 amino acids. CDR1 MGHRA and CDR2 YSYEKL come from the germline V gene.

The chain recombines TRBV9 with TRBJ2-1; no firm D call. CDR1 SGDLS and CDR2 YYNGEE come from the germline V gene. Between the trimmed V and J ends, which lost 1 base and 8 bases, there was a span of 16 bases. There are 15 residues in the CDR3. The CDR3 loop is CASSVFGPASDEQFF. The DNA for the CDR3 is TGTGCCAGCAGCGTATTCGGTCCGGCGAGCGATGAGCAGTTCTTC.

This chain links TRBV5-1 with TRBJ1-1; D remains ambiguous. This CDR3 spans 15 amino acids. In germline, CDR1 is SGHRS, CDR2 YFSETQ. Trimming removed 4 bases at V and 3 bases at J, with 16 bases between. The CDR3 region has the DNA TGCGCCAGCAGCCCGAGGTCTGAGCTTTACACTGAAGCTTTCTTT. Protein sequence: CASSPRSELYTEAFF.

The rearrangement joins TRBV7-9 to TRBJ2-7, with 8 positions matching TRBD1. J was trimmed by 2 bases and V by 5 bases; bases with no gene match: 5. The germline CDR1 and CDR2 sequences are SEHNR and FQNEAQ (reference sequence). This CDR3 has 14 amino acids. The CDR3 spells CASSLMGQAYEQYF. CDR3 nucleotides: TGTGCCAGCAGCCTGATGGGACAGGCCTACGAGCAGTACTTC.

This chain links TRBV7-9 with TRBJ2-7; 7 bases line up with TRBD2. With V trimmed by 4 bases and J by 3 bases, 6 bases remained unmatched. Germline V lookup: CDR1 SEHNR, CDR2 FQNEAQ (reference sequence). CDR3 length: 14 residues. This CDR3 is CASSSWTRSYEQYF. CDR3 DNA sequence: TGTGCCAGCAGCTCCTGGACTAGAAGCTACGAGCAGTACTTC.

This clone has just one count. The J gene is TRBJ2-7, the V gene TRBV11-3; TRBD2 matches at 9 bases. Per germline, CDR1 SGHNT and CDR2 YENEEA. V trimming: 4 bases; J trimming: 0 bases; junction bases outside the gene matches: 13. CDR3 length equals 18 residues. Here the CDR3 reads CASSSDFYPSGISYEQYF. The CDR3 DNA follows: TGTGCCAGCAGCTCCGACTTCTACCCTAGCGGGATCTCCTACGAGCAGTACTTC.

The gene calls are TRBV5-1 and TRBJ2-7, with TRBD1 matching 7 bases. CDR1 SGHRS and CDR2 YFSETQ come from the germline V gene. With V trimmed by 1 base and J by 0 bases, 10 bases remained unmatched. The CDR3 has 17 residues. In nucleotides, the CDR3 is TGCGCCAGCAGCTTGCTTACTCTTCGGGACAGCTCCTACGAGCAGTACTTC. It is translated as CASSLLTLRDSSYEQYF.

J is TRBJ1-1 and V is TRBV19; possible D gene TRBD1, 5 bases. Germline V gives CDR1 LNHDA, CDR2 SQIVND (reference sequence). V lost 6 bases and J 4 bases, leaving 21 bases between the germline ends. CDR3 length: 16 residues. The CDR3 here is CASRPNSDRSGTEAFF. Here the CDR3 DNA reads TGTGCCAGTAGACCCAACTCCGACAGATCGGGCACTGAAGCTTTCTTT.

The V and J genes are TRBV19 and TRBJ2-1, with D possibly TRBD1 on 5 matching bases. The CDR3 length is 15 residues. CDR1 LNHDA and CDR2 SQIVND come from the germline V gene (reference sequence). V dropped 3 bases and J dropped 6 bases, with 15 bases sitting between them. CDR3 nucleotides: TGTGCCAGTAGTATTATCTCTAGGGGCAGCAATGAGCAGTTCTTC. Protein sequence: CASSIISRGSNEQFF.

This chain uses TRBV2 with TRBJ1-2; D is undetermined. The V gene's germline CDR1 is SNHLY and CDR2 FYNNEI. Trimming took 3 bases from V and 4 from J, leaving 15 bases between them. This CDR3 has 15 residues. The CDR3 DNA reads as TGTGCCAGCAGTGAGCACCCGGGAGTAGGCTATGGCTACACCTTC. Protein sequence: CASSEHPGVGYGYTF.

As to this clone: Germline and junction disagree at one end, which may indicate a read error. The chain has TRBV10-3 and TRBJ1-2, with TRBD1 matching 7 bases. This CDR3 is 14 amino acids long. CDR1 is ENHRY, CDR2 SYGVKD, per germline. The CDR3 region is CAISATGEDYGYTF. CDR3 DNA: TGTGCCATAAGTGCAACAGGGGAGGACTATGGCTACACCTTC.

This sequence joins TRBV7-3 and TRBJ2-5; a weak D match, TRBD2 (6 bases). The CDR3 sequence is 14 residues long. Trimming stripped 5 bases from V and 5 bases from J, with 15 bases between. Germline V gene sequence: CDR1 SGHTA, CDR2 FQGTGA. The CDR3 sequence is CASSAPGLYETQYF. As DNA, the CDR3 is TGTGCCAGCAGCGCGCCCGGACTATATGAGACCCAGTACTTC. Drawing the rest from reference TRBV7-3 and TRBJ2-5, the complete variable domain is GAGVSQTPSNKVTEKGKYVELRCDPISGHTALYWYRQSLGQGPEFLIYFQGTGAADDSGLPNDRFFAVRPEGSVSTLKIQRTERGDSAVYLCASSAPGLYETQYFGPGTRLLVL.